One sample yielded the 5 T cell receptor beta chains listed below, sequenced in a study of a mutant IDH1 vaccine in newly diagnosed glioma. Data came from immunoSEQ multiplex PCR; TCRdb stores just in-frame clones and leaves some out. The sample includes more than 50,000 clones, around three fifths of them seen just once. These receptors lack a known antigen. The time point was: week 47, end of study. Topical imiquimod accompanied each vaccine dose, which consisted of 300 ug of mutant IDH1 20-mer peptide. The source material was peripheral blood mononuclear cells (PBMCs), sampled from a glioma patient whose treatment included an IDH1 peptide vaccine. The receptor set was obtained from a man in his forties or fifties with glioma. Some clones in this sample may be carry-over from other donors' samples.

As DNA, the CDR3 is TGTGCCAGCAGCTCATCCTTGGGCAGGGGTTTTCGCGAGCAGTACTTC. This codes for CASSSSLGRGFREQYF. The chain employs TRBV7-9 and TRBJ2-7, with D perhaps TRBD1 (6 bases). V lost 4 bases and J 6 bases, leaving 22 bases between the germline ends. The CDR3 is 16 residues long. Germline lookup yields CDR1 SEHNR and CDR2 FQNEAQ (reference sequence).

The V gene is TRBV6-5, the J gene TRBJ1-3, with 8 bases aligning to TRBD1. The CDR3 length is 15 residues. The junction had 5 bases not matched to a gene; V was cut back by 5 bases and J by 2 bases. CDR1 and CDR2 (germline): MNHEY, SVGAGI. The CDR3 DNA sequence: TGTGCCAGCAGTCCCGGGGACAGGCCTGGAAACACCATATATTTT. It translates to CASSPGDRPGNTIYF.

The chain employs TRBV29-1 and TRBJ1-5; 9 nucleotides match TRBD1. The V gene's germline CDR1 is SQVTM and CDR2 ANQGSEA. The V gene end was trimmed by 7 bases and the J gene end by 4 bases; junction bases not matched to a gene: 8. CDR3 length: 14 amino acids. The CDR3 DNA sequence: TGCAGCGCCGTAGGGGACAGGGATAATCAGCCCCAGCATTTT. This sequence encodes CSAVGDRDNQPQHF. Complete variable domain (other parts from reference TRBV29-1 and TRBJ1-5): SAVISQKPSRDICQRGTSLTIQCQVDSQVTMMFWYRQQPGQSLTLIATANQGSEATYESGFVIDKFPISRPNLTFSTLTVSNMSPEDSSIYLCSAVGDRDNQPQHFGDGTRLSIL.

The gene calls are TRBV19 and TRBJ1-5; D gene uncertain. The ends were cut back, 8 bases at V and 4 bases at J, with 15 bases in the middle. The CDR3 length is 14 residues. Per germline, CDR1 LNHDA and CDR2 SQIVND (reference sequence). The CDR3 here is CASRGPGRNQPQHF. The CDR3 nucleotides read TGTGCCAGTCGCGGCCCGGGAAGGAATCAGCCCCAGCATTTT.

The rearrangement joins TRBV5-6 to TRBJ1-1; D unclear. The CDR3 is 13 amino acids. CDR1 is SGHDT, CDR2 YYEEEE, per germline. Trimming removed 4 bases at V and 4 bases at J, with 11 bases between. The CDR3 coding sequence is TGTGCCAGCAGCGCCGAGGGAAGCACTGAAGCTTTCTTT. Its translation is CASSAEGSTEAFF.